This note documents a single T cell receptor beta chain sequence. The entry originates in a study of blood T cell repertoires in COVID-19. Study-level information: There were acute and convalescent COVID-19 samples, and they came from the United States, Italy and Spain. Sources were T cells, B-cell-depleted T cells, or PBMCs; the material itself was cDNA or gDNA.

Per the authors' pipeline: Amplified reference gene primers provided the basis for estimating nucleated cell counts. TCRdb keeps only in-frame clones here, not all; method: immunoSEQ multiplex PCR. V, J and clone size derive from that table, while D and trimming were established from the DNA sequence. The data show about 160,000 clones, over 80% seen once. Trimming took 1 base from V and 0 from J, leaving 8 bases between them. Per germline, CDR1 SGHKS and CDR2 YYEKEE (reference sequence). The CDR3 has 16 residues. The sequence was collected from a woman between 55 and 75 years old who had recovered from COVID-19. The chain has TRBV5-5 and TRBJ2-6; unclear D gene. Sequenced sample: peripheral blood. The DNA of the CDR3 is TGTGCCAGCAGCTTGCGTCAGGCCTCTGGGGCCAACGTCCTGACTTTC. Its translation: CASSLRQASGANVLTF.